These 21 T cell receptor beta chains were all obtained from the same sample, sequenced in a study of cytomegalovirus exposure and HLA in healthy donors. Assay: immunoSEQ multiplex PCR; the TCRdb copy retains only in-frame clones and omits some. The sample contains 300,000 to 400,000 clones, roughly 90% of which appear only once. Sequenced input: PBMCs. All receptors come from a man aged 25-45 years in good health and CMV-seronegative.

This chain links TRBV29-1 with TRBJ2-1; 9 bases are a match to TRBD2. The CDR3 is 14 residues long. Germline CDR1 reads SQVTM; CDR2 reads ANQGSEA. Unmatched junction bases numbered 12, after V lost 5 bases and J lost 10 bases. The CDR3 spells CSVFYSGGQSEQFF. CDR3 DNA: TGCAGCGTTTTTTATAGCGGGGGACAATCCGAGCAGTTCTTC.

V is TRBV5-4 and J is TRBJ1-2, with D hard to call. Trimming stripped 4 bases from V and 4 bases from J, with 11 bases between. This CDR3 has 13 residues. Per germline, CDR1 SGHNT and CDR2 YYREEE (reference sequence). The CDR3 sequence: CASSTNSFYGYTF. CDR3 nucleotides: TGTGCCAGCAGCACGAACAGCTTCTATGGCTACACCTTC.

This clone was recorded only once. This chain uses TRBV7-2 with TRBJ2-2; a weak D match, TRBD2 (6 bases). CDR3 length: 18 amino acids. V was clipped by 0 bases and J by 2 bases, with 16 bases between them. The germline V gene has CDR1 SGHTA and CDR2 FQGNSA. CDR3 coding DNA: TGTGCCAGCAGCTTAGCGGCGGGGACGAGGGCTAACACCGGGGAGCTGTTTTTT. Translating it yields CASSLAAGTRANTGELFF.

The genes are TRBV4-3 and TRBJ1-6; D remains unclear. V lost 0 bases and J lost 7, with 10 bases in between. Germline V CDR1 and CDR2: LGHNA, YSLEER. CDR3 length: 15 amino acids. CDR3 DNA: TGCGCCAGCAGCCAAGATCCACAGCTAAATTCACCCCTCCACTTT. Translating gives CASSQDPQLNSPLHF.

This clone came up a few times. The genes are TRBV30 and TRBJ2-7; a possible D gene is TRBD1 (5 bases). The CDR3 runs to 12 residues. Trimming left V 5 bases short and J 0 bases short, with 8 bases between. Per germline, CDR1 GTSNPN and CDR2 SVGIG (reference sequence). The CDR3 protein is CAWYRSSYEQYF. In DNA form, the CDR3 reads TGTGCCTGGTACAGGAGCTCCTACGAGCAGTACTTC.

V gene TRBV19 combines with J gene TRBJ1-5; a weak D match, TRBD1 (6 bases). CDR1 and CDR2 from the germline V gene are LNHDA and SQIVND (reference sequence). The CDR3 is 16 amino acids. V was pared by 3 bases and J by 2 bases, with 14 bases between. In nucleotides, the CDR3 is TGTGCCAGTAGTATTATCTCTTCAGGGGGCAATCAGCCCCAGCATTTT. Translated: CASSIISSGGNQPQHF. The full variable domain, rest sourced from reference TRBV19 and TRBJ1-5, is DGGITQSPKYLFRKEGQNVTLSCEQNLNHDAMYWYRQDPGQGLRLIYYSQIVNDFQKGDIAEGYSVSREKKESFPLTVTSAQKNPTAFYLCASSIISSGGNQPQHFGDGTRLSIL.

A few counts support this clone. The gene calls are TRBV6-1 and TRBJ2-1; tentative D call: TRBD2 (6 bases). Trimming pared 4 bases from V and 0 bases from J, leaving 13 bases between. The CDR3 runs 16 residues. Looked up from germline, CDR1 is MNHNS and CDR2 is SASEGT. The CDR3 here is CASSVGTSLSYNEQFF. CDR3 DNA: TGTGCCAGCAGTGTTGGGACTTCCCTCTCCTACAATGAGCAGTTCTTC.

The chain has TRBV4-1 and TRBJ1-1; D possibly corresponds to TRBD1 (5 bases). The germline gives CDR1 MGHRA, CDR2 YSYEKL. This CDR3 region has 13 residues. The germline V and J ends were trimmed by 4 bases and 3 bases, with 9 bases remaining between them. DNA for the CDR3: TGCGCCAGCAGCCGAGTAGGGGACACTGAAGCTTTCTTT. It specifies CASSRVGDTEAFF.

The rearrangement uses TRBV2 and TRBJ2-1; D possibly corresponds to TRBD1 (5 bases). This CDR3 spans 15 amino acids. Trimming shortened V by 6 bases and J by 0 bases, and 12 bases separated the two germline ends. CDR1 is SNHLY and CDR2 is FYNNEI in the germline V gene. DNA of the CDR3: TGTGCCAGCAGCCCCAGACAGAACTCCTACAATGAGCAGTTCTTC. This gives the protein CASSPRQNSYNEQFF. Full variable domain (outside the CDR3, taken from reference TRBV2 and TRBJ2-1): EPEVTQTPSHQVTQMGQEVILRCVPISNHLYFYWYRQILGQKVEFLVSFYNNEISEKSEIFDDQFSVERPDGSNFTLKIRSTKLEDSAMYFCASSPRQNSYNEQFFGPGTRLTVL.

This sequence joins TRBV5-1 and TRBJ2-2; 7 bases are shared with TRBD1. V lost 1 base, J lost 6 bases, and 15 bases stayed unmatched. Germline V gene sequence: CDR1 SGHRS, CDR2 YFSETQ. This CDR3 contains 18 residues. CDR3 region: CASSLWYDRATGAGELFF. In nucleotides, the CDR3 is TGCGCCAGCAGCTTGTGGTATGACAGGGCTACGGGCGCCGGGGAGCTGTTTTTT. Variable domain in full (rest from reference TRBV5-1 and TRBJ2-2): KAGVTQTPRYLIKTRGQQVTLSCSPISGHRSVSWYQQTPGQGLQFLFEYFSETQRNKGNFPGRFSGRQFSNSRSEMNVSTLELGDSALYLCASSLWYDRATGAGELFFGEGSRLTVL.

The chain is built from TRBV13 and TRBJ2-7; the match to TRBD1 covers 8 bases. The CDR3 totals 12 residues. After removal of 5 bases from V and 4 bases from J, the junction contained 1 base not matched to a gene. Germline V CDR1 and CDR2: PRHDT, FYEKMQ (reference sequence). The DNA for the CDR3 is TGTGCCAGCAGCCAGGGGGCGTACGAGCAGTACTTC. It specifies CASSQGAYEQYF.

This clone was detected once. The chain uses TRBV2 and TRBJ1-4; D might be TRBD1 (6 bases). V was cut by 5 bases and J by 8 bases, with 15 bases left in between. This CDR3 is 14 amino acids long. Germline V gene sequence: CDR1 SNHLY, CDR2 FYNNEI. CDR3 DNA: TGTGCCAGCAGTCCCCGGGAGGGACACGAAAAACTGTTTTTT. Translating it yields CASSPREGHEKLFF.

This rearrangement joins TRBV15 to TRBJ2-5; TRBD1 might be the D (5 bases). CDR3 length equals 15 residues. Germline V lookup: CDR1 LNHNV, CDR2 YYDKDF (reference sequence). Trimming removed 0 bases from V and 5 bases from J, with 13 bases in between. The CDR3 bases are TGTGCCACCAGCAGAGATCAAACAGGCGGCGAGACCCAGTACTTC. Translating gives CATSRDQTGGETQYF.

This rearrangement joins TRBV5-5 to TRBJ1-2; unclear D gene. Trimming stripped 2 bases from V and 6 bases from J, with 17 bases between. The CDR3 spans 15 residues. CDR1 and CDR2 (germline): SGHKS, YYEKEE (reference sequence). CDR3 nucleotides: TGTGCCAGCAGCTTCGAAGGGAGGTTGAAGCATGGCTACACCTTC. It codes for CASSFEGRLKHGYTF. Full variable domain (missing parts from reference TRBV5-5 and TRBJ1-2): DAGVTQSPTHLIKTRGQQVTLRCSPISGHKSVSWYQQVLGQGPQFIFQYYEKEERGRGNFPDRFSARQFPNYSSELNVNALLLGDSALYLCASSFEGRLKHGYTFGSGTRLTVV.

The chain has TRBV7-8 and TRBJ2-1, with 9 bases aligning to TRBD1. V dropped 5 bases and J dropped 8; count of bases not matched to a gene: 13. Germline CDR1 SGHVS, CDR2 FQNEAQ. The CDR3 is 16 residues long. The CDR3, as DNA: TGTGCCAGCAGCCCTATTACAGGGGGCGCGTTGGATGAGCAGTTCTTC. It specifies CASSPITGGALDEQFF.

The chain is built from TRBV5-1 and TRBJ2-3, with TRBD1 as a possible D gene (5 bases). Germline V CDR1 and CDR2: SGHRS, YFSETQ. This CDR3 has 15 amino acids. Trimming shortened V by 0 bases and J by 6 bases, and 14 bases separated the two germline ends. The CDR3 bases are TGCGCCAGCAGCTTGGACAGGACGGGTCAGGATACGCAGTATTTT. Amino acids: CASSLDRTGQDTQYF.

V gene TRBV15 combines with J gene TRBJ1-4; D gene unclear. Germline loops: CDR1 LNHNV, CDR2 YYDKDF (reference sequence). Trimming took off 8 bases at V and 5 bases at J, with 3 bases between the two ends. This CDR3 is 10 amino acids long. The chain's CDR3 is CATGNEKLFF. The CDR3 bases are TGTGCCACCGGCAATGAAAAACTGTTTTTT. The whole variable domain, remainder taken from reference TRBV15 and TRBJ1-4, is DAMVIQNPRYQVTQFGKPVTLSCSQTLNHNVMYWYQQKSSQAPKLLFHYYDKDFNNEADTPDNFQSRRPNTSFCFLDIRSPGLGDTAMYLCATGNEKLFFGSGTQLSVL.

The chain employs TRBV6-5 and TRBJ1-2; 7 bases agree with TRBD1. The CDR3 extends over 13 amino acids. Trimming at V came to 4 bases and at J to 4 bases, leaving 3 bases not matched to a gene. From germline, CDR1 is MNHEY and CDR2 SVGAGI. The CDR3 here is CASSSTGFYGYTF. CDR3 nucleotides: TGTGCCAGCAGTTCGACAGGGTTCTATGGCTACACCTTC.

The chain employs TRBV11-2 and TRBJ2-2; possibly TRBD2 for D (5 bases). Trimming removed 2 bases at V and 7 bases at J, with 11 bases between. Per germline, CDR1 SGHAT and CDR2 FQNNGV. The CDR3 runs 14 residues. CDR3 loop: CASSLFPGGGELFF. The CDR3 nucleotides are TGTGCCAGCAGCTTATTTCCCGGAGGCGGGGAGCTGTTTTTT.

The V call is TRBV29-1, the J call TRBJ2-7, with D uncertain. Germline V gives CDR1 SQVTM, CDR2 ANQGSEA. The CDR3 totals 14 residues. V shed 4 bases and J shed 2 bases, with 15 bases lying between them. The CDR3 is CSVGAPRSPYEQYF. The CDR3, as DNA: TGCAGCGTTGGGGCCCCACGCAGCCCCTACGAGCAGTACTTC.

The CDR3 DNA reads TGTGCCAGCCGCCCCAGGCAGATGGTCGCCGGGGAGCTGTTTTTT. It specifies CASRPRQMVAGELFF. V and J are TRBV5-6 and TRBJ2-2; D call uncertain. This CDR3 has 15 residues. Trimming removed 7 bases from V and 6 bases from J, with 19 bases in between. CDR1 and CDR2 from the germline V gene are SGHDT and YYEEEE.